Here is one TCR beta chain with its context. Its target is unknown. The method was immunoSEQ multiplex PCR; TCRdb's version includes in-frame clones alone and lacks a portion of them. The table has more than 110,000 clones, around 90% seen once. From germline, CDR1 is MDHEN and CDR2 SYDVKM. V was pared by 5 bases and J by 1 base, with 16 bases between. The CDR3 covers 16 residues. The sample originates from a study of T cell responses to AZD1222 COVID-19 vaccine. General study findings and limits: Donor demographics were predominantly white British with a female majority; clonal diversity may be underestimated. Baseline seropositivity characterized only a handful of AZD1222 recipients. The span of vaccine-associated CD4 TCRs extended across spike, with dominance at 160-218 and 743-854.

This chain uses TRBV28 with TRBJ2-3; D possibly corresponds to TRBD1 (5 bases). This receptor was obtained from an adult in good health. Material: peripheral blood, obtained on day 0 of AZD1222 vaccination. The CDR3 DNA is TGTGCCAGCAGTCCCCAGGGAATTGGGGGCACAGATACGCAGTATTTT. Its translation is CASSPQGIGGTDTQYF.